A selection of T cell receptor beta chains follows, all from one sample in a study of T cell responses to AZD1222 COVID-19 vaccine. The assay was immunoSEQ multiplex PCR, and TCRdb's table has in-frame clones only and misses some. The sample has 50,000 to 70,000 clones; approximately 86% are singletons. This material consisted of peripheral blood, taken 28 days after the second AZD1222 dose. The receptors originated from an adult who received the AZD1222 COVID-19 vaccine. The CDR3 runs from the conserved cysteine through the conserved F or W.

V gene	J gene	CDR3 protein
TRBV7-9	TRBJ1-5	CASSLVGNQPQHF
TRBV3-1/TRBV3-2	TRBJ2-3	CASSQEGRGTPGTQYF
TRBV2	TRBJ2-5	CASSGDPGETQYF
TRBV7-6	TRBJ1-3	CASSVTRVGAGNTIYF
TRBV6-5	TRBJ1-3	CASSYSEGGGNTIYF
TRBV3-1/TRBV3-2	TRBJ2-4	CASSLRGGVAKNIQYF
TRBV7-2	TRBJ1-3	CASSGGRGNTIYF
TRBV28	TRBJ2-7	CASRRTGDAYEQYF
TRBV25-1	TRBJ1-1	CASSALDSALNTEAFF
TRBV27	TRBJ1-1	CASSPLRGTEAFF
TRBV11-2	TRBJ2-1	CASSSLAGAYNEQFF
TRBV29-1	TRBJ2-7	CSVGERVRSYEQYF
TRBV2	TRBJ2-5	CAGQEYQETQYF
TRBV18	TRBJ1-2	CASSPGEVLWGTF
TRBV27	TRBJ1-2	CASSLSGTASYGYTF
TRBV6-1	TRBJ2-5	CASSDLRQGQFQETQYF
TRBV2	TRBJ1-2	CASSESGDYGYTF
TRBV28	TRBJ1-5	CASRGGNGFHQPQHF
TRBV10-3	TRBJ1-2	CAIRNDSRDGYTF
TRBV10-3	TRBJ2-1	CAISDSSGGYNEQFF
TRBV28	TRBJ2-5	CASKQGKKTQYF
TRBV18	TRBJ1-4	CASSTREKLFF
TRBV4-1	TRBJ1-1	CASSHGQVHTEAFF
TRBV11-2	TRBJ1-3	CASSFWGVSGNTIYF
TRBV5-4	TRBJ2-7	CASSLASGSLYLEQYF
TRBV27	TRBJ2-1	CASSKGLAGGPISREQFF
TRBV6-1	TRBJ2-2	CASSEMQGANTGELFF
TRBV24-1	TRBJ1-2	CATSDQAGTDGYTF
TRBV10-3	TRBJ2-1	CAISDWGQVGNEQFF
TRBV19	TRBJ1-3	CASSIQSSSGNTIYF
TRBV28	TRBJ1-5	CATRRRGYQPQHF
TRBV5-1	TRBJ2-5	CASSSPADQETQYF
TRBV5-1	TRBJ2-5	CASSTGQGLGETQYF
TRBV5-4	TRBJ2-1	CASTVEPGGSGNEQFF
TRBV6-2/TRBV6-3	TRBJ2-1	CASSNRDYSYNEQFF